The rows below give T cell receptor beta chains drawn from one sample of a study of T-cell reconstitution after alpha-beta-depleted transplantation in children. TCRdb redid the calling of the PCR reads with MiXCR, one entry per CDR3 protein. The sample consists of fewer than 550,000 distinct CDR3 sequences, approximately 10% of them appearing once. The sample consisted of PBMCs from the stem cell graft donor, taken from the stem cell graft. These receptors came from a human donor who donated a stem cell graft to a child with acute myeloid leukemia. Both conserved end residues are part of each CDR3. A D gene is named only where the DNA matches it firmly. Clone size, where shown, is once, few, many, or a class for clones that have expanded.

many TRBJ2-7 TRBD1 TRBV7-2 TGTGCCAGCAGCATCGGGACAGGGGTTCTGGAGCAGTACTTC CASSIGTGVLEQYF
few TRBJ2-2 TRBD1 TRBV6-1 TGTGCCAGCAGCCACCCCTCGACAGGGGGATATATCGGGGAGCTGTTTTTT CASSHPSTGGYIGELFF
few TRBJ1-2 NA TRBV29-1 TGCAGCGTTGAGCAGAGAAACTATGGCTACACCTTC CSVEQRNYGYTF
few TRBJ2-1 NA TRBV7-3 TGTGCCAGCAGCTTAAAAGGGGGGAATGCTGAGCAGTTCTTC CASSLKGGNAEQFF
few TRBJ2-5 NA TRBV11-2 TGTGCCAGCAGCTTAGGGGGGCGGGAAAAAGAGACCCAGTACTTC CASSLGGREKETQYF
few TRBJ2-1 NA TRBV5-1 TGCGCCAGCAGCCGCCCCGGGTCTCTGTACAATGAGCAGTTCTTC CASSRPGSLYNEQFF
many TRBJ2-2 NA TRBV12-3/TRBV12-4 TGTGCCAGCAGTTCCCGGGCGGGCGGGGAGCTGTTTTTT CASSSRAGGELFF
many TRBJ2-1 NA TRBV7-9 TGTGCCAGCAGCTTTCGACCCGTTGGGGTCAATGAGCAGTTCTTC CASSFRPVGVNEQFF
many TRBJ1-1 TRBD1 TRBV7-2 TGTGCCAGCAGCACCTCCGGGACAGAGAACACTGAAGCTTTCTTT CASSTSGTENTEAFF
few TRBJ2-7 NA TRBV7-8 TGTGCCAGCAGCACGCGACTAGGGACCCTATCCGAGCAGTACTTC CASSTRLGTLSEQYF
NA TRBJ1-3 NA TRBV27 TGTGCCAGCAGTTGGGGCCCTGGAAACACCATATATTTT CASSWGPGNTIYF
few TRBJ2-3 NA TRBV4-1 TGCGCCAGCAGCCCGGGGTCGCCGGGCACAGATACGCAGTATTTT CASSPGSPGTDTQYF
NA TRBJ2-4 NA TRBV7-2 TGTGCCAGCAGCTTAGATAAAAACAGTCAGTACTTC CASSLDKNSQYF
few TRBJ1-1 NA TRBV6-8 TGTGCCAGCAGTTACATGCCGACAGGCGACGAACTGAACACTGAAGCTTTCTTT CASSYMPTGDELNTEAFF
NA TRBJ2-7 TRBD2 TRBV20-1 TGCAGTGCGGAAGGAGTGCTAGCGGGAGTGGGCGAGCAGTACTTC CSAEGVLAGVGEQYF
few TRBJ2-3 NA TRBV4-1 TGCGCCAGCAGCCAAGTCCCAGCTAGCACAGATACGCAGTATTTT CASSQVPASTDTQYF
NA TRBJ2-5 NA TRBV5-1 TGCGCCAGCAGCCCCCCCGGGGTAGTAGAGACCCAGTACTTC CASSPPGVVETQYF
NA TRBJ2-3 NA TRBV12-3/TRBV12-4 TGTGCCAGCAGTCGTGCCGACAGCACAGATACGCAGTATTTT CASSRADSTDTQYF
few TRBJ2-5 TRBD1 TRBV12-3/TRBV12-4 TGTGCCAGCAGTAACCTCGGGACAGATCAAGAGACCCAGTACTTC CASSNLGTDQETQYF
few TRBJ2-7 NA TRBV6-2/TRBV6-3 TGTGCCAGCAGTTGGACAGGAGGGACCTACGAGCAGTACTTC CASSWTGGTYEQYF
few TRBJ2-3 TRBD1 TRBV30 TGTGCCTGGAGTGTAGGGGGCCTTGCAGATACGCAGTATTTT CAWSVGGLADTQYF
NA TRBJ2-1 NA TRBV24-1 TGTGCCACCAGTGACGTTCGGGGAGAGCAGTTCTTC CATSDVRGEQFF
NA TRBJ2-3 NA TRBV20-1 TGCAGTGCTATCACCCCGGTGACTAGCACAGATACGCAGTATTTT CSAITPVTSTDTQYF
few TRBJ2-1 TRBD1 TRBV3-1 TGTGCCAGCAGCCAAGTTAAGGGGACAGGGGACAATGAGCAGTTCTTC CASSQVKGTGDNEQFF
few TRBJ2-7 NA TRBV11-2 TGTGCCAGCAGCTTATGGGTCAGTTCCTCCTACGAGCAGTACTTC CASSLWVSSSYEQYF
few TRBJ2-7 NA TRBV7-9 TGTGCCAGCAGCGCGAGGGCCCTGTTTGACGACGAGCAGTACTTC CASSARALFDDEQYF
NA TRBJ1-1 TRBD1 TRBV10-3 TGTGCCATCAGTGATACGGGACAGGGGGCGATGAACACTGAAGCTTTCTTT CAISDTGQGAMNTEAFF
few TRBJ1-2 TRBD1 TRBV5-1 TGCGCCAGCAGCTTGGGGGGACAGACCAACTATGGCTACACCTTC CASSLGGQTNYGYTF
few TRBJ1-6 NA TRBV5-1 TGCGCCAGCAGCTCCCAACCCGTCGGACAGTTAAGCTCCTATAATTCACCCCTCCACTTT CASSSQPVGQLSSYNSPLHF
few TRBJ2-1 NA TRBV11-2 TGTGCCAGCAGCTTAGCACTATTTACGGGGAACAATGAGCAGTTCTTC CASSLALFTGNNEQFF
few TRBJ1-2 TRBD1 TRBV5-1 TGCGCCAGCAGCGCCGGGACAGGGTACTCTGGCTACACCTTC CASSAGTGYSGYTF
NA TRBJ1-2 TRBD1 TRBV6-5 TGTGCCAGCAGTTACGGGGGACAGGGGGCGTACTATGGCTACACCTTC CASSYGGQGAYYGYTF
many TRBJ2-5 NA TRBV7-2 TGTGCCAGCAGAGACTTCGAGACCCAGTACTTC CASRDFETQYF
NA TRBJ2-5 NA TRBV2 TGTGCCAGCAGCGTCGACACCGGATCGGAGACCCAGTACTTC CASSVDTGSETQYF
few TRBJ1-5 TRBD1 TRBV18 TGTGCCAGCTCACCTGGGACAGGGGTGTACAATCAGCCCCAGCATTTT CASSPGTGVYNQPQHF
few TRBJ2-5 TRBD2 TRBV5-1 TGCGCCAGCAGCTTGGCCCGAGCGGGAGGCCAAGAGACCCAGTACTTC CASSLARAGGQETQYF
many TRBJ1-5 NA TRBV5-6 TGTGCCAGCAGCTTCGGAAGTTATAGCAATCAGCCCCAGCATTTT CASSFGSYSNQPQHF
many TRBJ1-1 NA TRBV5-1 TGCGCCAGCAGCCTCGTAGGGGGAATGAACACTGAAGCTTTCTTT CASSLVGGMNTEAFF
many TRBJ2-1 TRBD2 TRBV7-8 TGTGCCAGCAGGAATGTAGCGGGAGTCTCGAATGAGCAGTTCTTC CASRNVAGVSNEQFF
many TRBJ1-1 NA TRBV15 TGTGCCACCAGCAGAGTTACGAACACTGAAGCTTTCTTT CATSRVTNTEAFF
many TRBJ1-4 TRBD1 TRBV20-1 TGCAGTGCTAGATCGGGACAGAATGAAAAACTGTTTTTT CSARSGQNEKLFF
few TRBJ2-3 NA TRBV11-2 TGTGCCAGCACGATGGGAGATACGCAGTATTTT CASTMGDTQYF